The 5 T cell receptor beta chains presented below share a single source sample, sequenced in a study of blood T cell repertoires in COVID-19. Produced via immunoSEQ multiplex PCR; TCRdb's table is partial and in-frame only. The table records roughly 190,000 clones, approximately 90% of them present only once. The source material was peripheral blood. The receptors shown here come from a man aged 35-49 years with active or convalescent COVID-19.

The sample holds a few counts of this clone. The chain carries TRBV2 and TRBJ1-5; 8 bases are shared with TRBD1. The length of the CDR3 is 16 residues. The junction had 4 bases not matched to a gene; V was cut back by 1 base and J by 2 bases. CDR1 SNHLY and CDR2 FYNNEI come from the germline V gene. The CDR3 sequence: CASSEGRGPGNQPQHF. CDR3 bases: TGTGCCAGCAGTGAAGGCAGGGGGCCGGGCAATCAGCCCCAGCATTTT.

The chain employs TRBV7-9 and TRBJ2-7; 10 bases match TRBD2. From germline, CDR1 is SEHNR and CDR2 FQNEAQ (reference sequence). Trimming cost V 5 bases and J 3 bases; bases outside gene matches: 1. The CDR3 contains 13 residues. The CDR3 loop reads CASSRTSGYEQYF. The CDR3, as DNA: TGTGCCAGCAGCCGGACTAGCGGCTACGAGCAGTACTTC.

This chain joins TRBV5-4 and TRBJ1-1; D is undetermined. CDR1 and CDR2 from the germline V gene are SGHNT and YYREEE (reference sequence). V was trimmed by 2 bases and J by 0 bases, leaving 8 bases between them. The CDR3 length is 14 residues. Here the CDR3 reads CASSFPGMNTEAFF. The CDR3 coding sequence is TGTGCCAGCAGCTTTCCGGGGATGAACACTGAAGCTTTCTTT.

The chain uses TRBV7-2 and TRBJ2-5; 12 positions match TRBD1. J gave up 5 bases and V 4 bases, and 14 bases lay outside the gene matches. The CDR3 spans 18 residues. Germline V CDR1 and CDR2: SGHTA, FQGNSA. CDR3 protein: CASSSKIRDRGLEETQYF. Here the CDR3 DNA reads TGTGCCAGCAGCTCGAAGATCCGGGACAGGGGGCTGGAGGAGACCCAGTACTTC. Full variable domain (outside the CDR3, taken from reference TRBV7-2 and TRBJ2-5): GAGVSQSPSNKVTEKGKDVELRCDPISGHTALYWYRQSLGQGLEFLIYFQGNSAPDKSGLPSDRFSAERTGGSVSTLTIQRTQQEDSAVYLCASSSKIRDRGLEETQYFGPGTRLLVL.

V usage is TRBV12-3 or TRBV12-4 and J usage is TRBJ2-1; the D is unclear. The CDR3 consists of 13 residues. The V end was cut by 0 bases, the J end by 6 bases, with 6 bases between. The CDR3 protein is CASSLAISNEQFF. As DNA, the CDR3 is TGTGCCAGCAGTTTAGCTATTTCCAATGAGCAGTTCTTC.